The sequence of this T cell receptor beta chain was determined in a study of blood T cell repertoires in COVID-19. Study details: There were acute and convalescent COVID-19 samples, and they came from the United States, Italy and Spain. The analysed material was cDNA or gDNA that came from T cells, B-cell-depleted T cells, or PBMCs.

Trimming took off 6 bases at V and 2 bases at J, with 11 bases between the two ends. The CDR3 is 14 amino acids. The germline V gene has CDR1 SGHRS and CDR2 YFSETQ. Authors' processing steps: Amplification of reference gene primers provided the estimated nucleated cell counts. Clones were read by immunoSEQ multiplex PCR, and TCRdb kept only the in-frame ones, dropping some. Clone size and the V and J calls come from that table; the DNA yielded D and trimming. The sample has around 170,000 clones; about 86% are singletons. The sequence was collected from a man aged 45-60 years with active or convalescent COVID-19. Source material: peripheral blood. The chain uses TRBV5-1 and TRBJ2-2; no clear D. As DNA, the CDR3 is TGCGCCAGCATCGGCGACATTAACACCGGGGAGCTGTTTTTT. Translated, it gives CASIGDINTGELFF.